This TCR beta chain was obtained from a study of blood T cell repertoires in COVID-19. Sequencing used immunoSEQ multiplex PCR; TCRdb keeps in-frame clones, though not all of them. The sample yields roughly 200,000 clones, 75% to 85% seen once. CDR1 is SGHTA and CDR2 is FQGNSA in the germline V gene. The CDR3 loop spans 16 amino acids. Trimming took 1 base from V and 6 from J, leaving 16 bases between them. Sequencing input: PBMCs or T cells enriched from blood (not recorded which). This chain links TRBV7-2 with TRBJ1-5, with D perhaps TRBD1 (6 bases). The sequence was collected from a man aged 40-55 years who had recovered from COVID-19. Here the CDR3 reads CASSLVRAGGPQPQHF. The CDR3 nucleotides are TGTGCCAGCAGCTTAGTTCGGGCTGGGGGCCCTCAGCCCCAGCATTTT.